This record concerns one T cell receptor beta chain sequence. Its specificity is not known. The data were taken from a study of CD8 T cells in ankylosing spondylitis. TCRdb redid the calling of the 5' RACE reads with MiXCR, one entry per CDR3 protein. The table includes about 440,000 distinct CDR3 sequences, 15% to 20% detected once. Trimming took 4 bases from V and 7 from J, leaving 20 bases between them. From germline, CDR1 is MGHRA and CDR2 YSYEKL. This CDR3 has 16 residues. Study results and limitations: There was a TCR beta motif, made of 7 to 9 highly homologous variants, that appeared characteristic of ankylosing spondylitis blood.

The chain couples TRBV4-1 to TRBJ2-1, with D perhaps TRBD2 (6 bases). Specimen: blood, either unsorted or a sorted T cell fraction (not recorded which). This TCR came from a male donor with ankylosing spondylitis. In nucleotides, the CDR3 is TGCGCCAGCAGCCGATTCGGGACTGCCGAGTATAATGAGCAGTTCTTC. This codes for CASSRFGTAEYNEQFF.